These 24 T cell receptor beta chains share one sample of origin, sequenced in a study of monozygotic twins with inflammatory bowel disease. TCRdb re-called the 5' RACE reads; every CDR3 protein appears as one record, without DNA. With approximately 330,000 distinct CDR3 sequences in the sample, the ten largest clones hold around 2%. The specimen was blood. These receptors all stem from a human donor with ulcerative colitis or Crohn's disease, or a healthy co-twin of an affected twin (not recorded which).

This sequence joins TRBV29-1 and TRBJ1-1; the D gene TCRdb calls, TRBD1, cannot be checked with no DNA. The CDR3 is 13 residues long. From germline, CDR1 is SQVTM and CDR2 ANQGSEA. The CDR3 loop is CSVLNDRAGEAFF.

The chain recombines TRBV28 with TRBJ1-2; with no DNA, the TCRdb D assignment of TRBD1 cannot be verified. This CDR3 contains 15 residues. The V gene's germline CDR1 is MDHEN and CDR2 SYDVKM. This chain's CDR3 is CASRLDSNPSYGYTF.

The chain employs TRBV7-8 and TRBJ1-2. From germline, CDR1 is SGHVS and CDR2 FQNEAQ. The CDR3 contains 15 residues. CDR3 loop: CASSLGQGIGGGYTF. Variable domain in full (rest from reference TRBV7-8 and TRBJ1-2): GAGVSQSPRYKVAKRGQDVALRCDPISGHVSLFWYQQALGQGPEFLTYFQNEAQLDKSGLPSDRFFAERPEGSVSTLKIQRTQQEDSAVYLCASSLGQGIGGGYTFGSGTRLTVV.

The V call is TRBV12-3 or TRBV12-4, the J call TRBJ2-3; TCRdb returns TRBD2, unconfirmable since there is no DNA. The CDR3 has 15 residues. CDR3 loop: CASSFRAESTDTQYF.

CDR3 amino acids: CASSLTGASTDTRYF. The chain links TRBV7-2 to TRBJ2-3. The CDR3 has 15 residues. In germline, CDR1 is SGHTA, CDR2 FQGNSA.

This rearrangement joins TRBV20-1 to TRBJ1-2. CDR1 and CDR2 from the germline V gene are DFQATT and SNEGSKA (reference sequence). The length of the CDR3 is 13 residues. CDR3 residues: CSASSKWDYGYTF.

The gene calls are TRBV20-1 and TRBJ1-1; the TCRdb D gene call, TRBD1, has no DNA to confirm it. The CDR3 covers 15 residues. Germline CDR1 reads DFQATT; CDR2 reads SNEGSKA (reference sequence). This chain's CDR3 is CSASGFSPPGGEAFF.

The V call is TRBV15, the J call TRBJ1-6; TCRdb designates TRBD1, a call that cannot be tested without DNA. The CDR3 totals 14 residues. The V gene's germline CDR1 is LNHNV and CDR2 YYDKDF (reference sequence). The CDR3 is CATSSGQTNSPLHF.

The chain carries TRBV4-1 and TRBJ2-1; the TCRdb D gene call, TRBD2, has no DNA to confirm it. Germline V gene lookup returns CDR1 MGHRA and CDR2 YSYEKL. The CDR3 is 17 residues long. CDR3 residues: CASSLIAGRSGYNEQFF.

The V call is TRBV14, the J call TRBJ1-1; TCRdb gives TRBD1 as the D gene, but with no DNA this cannot be confirmed. The length of the CDR3 is 14 residues. Germline assignment: CDR1 SGHDN and CDR2 FVKESK. The chain's CDR3 is CASSHRDTNTEAFF.

The chain uses TRBV7-2 and TRBJ2-1; the D call of TRBD1 rests on TCRdb alone, since no DNA is present to check it. Germline CDR1 reads SGHTA; CDR2 reads FQGNSA. CDR3 length equals 15 residues. The CDR3 sequence is CASSLSGQNYNEQFF. Complete variable domain (other parts from reference TRBV7-2 and TRBJ2-1): GAGVSQSPSNKVTEKGKDVELRCDPISGHTALYWYRQSLGQGLEFLIYFQGNSAPDKSGLPSDRFSAERTGGSVSTLTIQRTQQEDSAVYLCASSLSGQNYNEQFFGPGTRLTVL.

The chain combines TRBV5-1 with TRBJ1-6; absent DNA, TCRdb's TRBD1 call cannot be checked. The CDR3 runs to 18 residues. Germline CDR1 reads SGHRS; CDR2 reads YFSETQ. The CDR3 protein is CASSWGDRGISYNSPLHF.

This chain joins TRBV30 and TRBJ2-7; TCRdb proposes TRBD1, but this gene call is untestable without DNA. The length of the CDR3 is 13 residues. Per the germline V gene, CDR1 is GTSNPN and CDR2 is SVGIG (reference sequence). CDR3 region: CAWSQGQARWQYF.

The rearrangement uses TRBV29-1 and TRBJ2-1; TCRdb gives TRBD1 as the D gene, but with no DNA this cannot be confirmed. This CDR3 comprises 12 residues. CDR1 SQVTM and CDR2 ANQGSEA come from the germline V gene. The CDR3 spells CSATQGVNEQFF.

The rearrangement uses TRBV10-3 and TRBJ1-6; lacking DNA, the TRBD1 call made by TCRdb goes unchecked. Germline assignment: CDR1 ENHRY and CDR2 SYGVKD. CDR3 size: 14 residues. The CDR3 spells CAIRSPGTGAALHF.

The rearrangement links TRBV7-9 to TRBJ1-2; checking the TCRdb D call of TRBD1 is not possible without DNA. Germline lookup yields CDR1 SEHNR and CDR2 FQNEAQ (reference sequence). The CDR3 extends over 14 amino acids. This CDR3 is CASSLRQGEGGYTF.

This chain links TRBV2 with TRBJ1-6; TCRdb names TRBD1, which stays unverified in the absence of DNA. CDR1 and CDR2 from the germline V gene are SNHLY and FYNNEI. The CDR3 has 14 residues. The CDR3 loop is CASSSRDYNSPLHF.

The chain links TRBV29-1 to TRBJ2-7. The germline gives CDR1 SQVTM, CDR2 ANQGSEA. The length of the CDR3 is 12 residues. CDR3: CSVRQSSYEQYF.

V is TRBV18 and J is TRBJ2-5. The V gene's germline CDR1 is KGHSH and CDR2 LQKENI. The CDR3 sequence is 14 residues long. The chain's CDR3 is CASSPQSGQETQYF.

CDR3 in amino acids: CASSLAGAGANVLTF. This rearrangement joins TRBV5-1 to TRBJ2-6; TCRdb indicates TRBD1, and absent DNA this call remains unverified. This CDR3 contains 15 residues. Germline V CDR1 and CDR2: SGHRS, YFSETQ.

V and J are TRBV5-4 and TRBJ1-4; TCRdb names TRBD1, which stays unverified in the absence of DNA. This CDR3 has 15 residues. The germline CDR1 and CDR2 sequences are SGHNT and YYREEE (reference sequence). CDR3 loop: CASSIDRGTNEKLFF.

Here the CDR3 reads CASSPFGTGGSSSYEQYF. This chain connects TRBV18 to TRBJ2-7; TCRdb calls TRBD1, which cannot be checked without DNA. Germline V gene sequence: CDR1 KGHSH, CDR2 LQKENI. This CDR3 is 18 amino acids long.

CDR3 loop: CASSPQRSGGNTEAFF. The gene calls are TRBV18 and TRBJ1-1; checking the TCRdb D call of TRBD1 is not possible without DNA. This CDR3 is 16 amino acids long. CDR1 is KGHSH and CDR2 is LQKENI in the germline V gene.

The CDR3 is CVSSLGNTGELFF. The chain joins TRBV12-3 or TRBV12-4 to TRBJ2-2. The CDR3 contains 13 residues.